The 17 T cell receptor beta chains listed next were all sequenced from one sample in a study of T cell responses to AZD1222 COVID-19 vaccine. Sequenced by immunoSEQ multiplex PCR; TCRdb stores in-frame clones only, minus some. The sample includes roughly 100,000 clones, roughly 87% of them seen just once. The sequencing here drew on peripheral blood, taken on day 0 of AZD1222 vaccination. These receptor sequences come from an adult in good health.

The chain has TRBV28 and TRBJ1-1; weak D call: TRBD1 (5 bases). The length of the CDR3 is 14 residues. The V gene's germline CDR1 is MDHEN and CDR2 SYDVKM. V lost 5 bases and J lost 3, with 13 bases in between. CDR3 in amino acids: CASSIYQGYTEAFF. CDR3 nucleotide sequence: TGTGCCAGCAGTATCTACCAGGGATACACTGAAGCTTTCTTT. The full variable domain, completed using reference TRBV28 and TRBJ1-1, is DVKVTQSSRYLVKRTGEKVFLECVQDMDHENMFWYRQDPGLGLRLIYFSYDVKMKEKGDIPEGYSVSREKKERFSLILESASTNQTSMYLCASSIYQGYTEAFFGQGTRLTVV.

The V and J genes are TRBV27 and TRBJ2-7; 8 bases map to TRBD1. This CDR3 contains 14 residues. V trimming: 6 bases; J trimming: 2 bases; junction bases outside the gene matches: 6. Germline CDR1 is MNHEY and CDR2 is SMNVEV (reference sequence). The CDR3 nucleotides are TGTGCCAGCAGATCTGACAGGGGTGCCTACGAGCAGTACTTC. Translated, it gives CASRSDRGAYEQYF.

About this clone itself: Its ends do not fully match the called genes, so a read error is possible. The chain has TRBV5-4 and TRBJ2-1, with 7 bases lining up with TRBD1. The length of the CDR3 is 13 residues. Germline values: CDR1 SGHNT, CDR2 YYREEE (reference sequence). CDR3: CASSPSGGPEKFF. In DNA form, the CDR3 reads TGTGCCAGCAGCCCCTCAGGGGGACCTGAGAAGTTCTTC.

The gene calls are TRBV5-5 and TRBJ2-3; 9 bases are a match to TRBD2. The length of the CDR3 is 16 residues. In germline, CDR1 is SGHKS, CDR2 YYEKEE (reference sequence). Trimming at V came to 4 bases and at J to 3 bases, leaving 9 bases not matched to a gene. The CDR3, as DNA: TGTGCCAGCAGCCTGTCTGGCGGGAGGGTTACAGATACGCAGTATTTT. Translated: CASSLSGGRVTDTQYF.

V gene TRBV5-6 combines with J gene TRBJ2-7, with D tentatively TRBD1 (6 bases). V shed 4 bases and J shed 5 bases, with 16 bases lying between them. In germline, CDR1 is SGHDT, CDR2 YYEEEE. The length of the CDR3 is 14 residues. The CDR3 sequence: CASSPTNRVNEQYF. CDR3 DNA: TGTGCCAGCAGCCCCACAAACAGGGTCAACGAGCAGTACTTC.

This clone was observed a single time. DNA of the CDR3: TGCGCCAGCAGCTTGGAATCGGAGTCCTACACCTTC. Its protein product is CASSLESESYTF. The rearrangement uses TRBV5-1 and TRBJ1-2; no clear D. V shed 0 bases and J shed 10 bases, with 10 bases lying between them. The germline CDR1 and CDR2 sequences are SGHRS and YFSETQ. This CDR3 comprises 12 residues.

The V gene is TRBV20-1, the J gene TRBJ1-2; D is unclear. V was trimmed by 3 bases and J by 3 bases, leaving 14 bases between them. The CDR3 has 14 amino acids. From germline, CDR1 is DFQATT and CDR2 SNEGSKA (reference sequence). CDR3 coding DNA: TGCAGTGCTAGTTGGGCAGAGGGAGACTATGGCTACACCTTC. Translated: CSASWAEGDYGYTF.

The rearrangement uses TRBV11-2 and TRBJ2-1, with 9 bases that match TRBD1. Germline CDR1 and CDR2: SGHAT and FQNNGV. The CDR3 has 15 amino acids. Losses at the gene ends were 7 bases for V and 5 bases for J; bases not matched to a gene: 9. The CDR3: CASTPRTGAHNEQFF. The CDR3 DNA follows: TGTGCCAGCACCCCCCGGACAGGGGCCCACAATGAGCAGTTCTTC.

The chain combines TRBV28 with TRBJ1-5; D possibly corresponds to TRBD1 (5 bases). The CDR3 length is 16 residues. In germline, CDR1 is MDHEN, CDR2 SYDVKM. V lost 5 bases and J 5 bases, leaving 19 bases between the germline ends. The CDR3 DNA reads as TGTGCCAGCAGTCCCCCCAGAGGGGCGCAGGATCAGCCCCAGCATTTT. This gives the protein CASSPPRGAQDQPQHF.

The genes are TRBV15 and TRBJ1-2; TRBD1 might be the D (5 bases). This CDR3 comprises 16 residues. Germline values: CDR1 LNHNV, CDR2 YYDKDF (reference sequence). Trimming stripped 5 bases from V and 1 base from J, with 17 bases between. In DNA, the CDR3 is TGTGCCACCAGCTCCCGCATGGGGCGCGGTAACTATGGCTACACCTTC. It translates to CATSSRMGRGNYGYTF.

The gene calls are TRBV29-1 and TRBJ2-3; TRBD2 aligns across 11 bases. CDR3 length: 15 residues. With 1 base clipped from V and 1 base from J, the junction kept 1 base outside the gene matches. Germline-derived CDR1 and CDR2 are SQVTM and ANQGSEA. CDR3 DNA sequence: TGCAGCGTTGAAGGGGGACTAGCGGGCACAGATACGCAGTATTTT. It specifies CSVEGGLAGTDTQYF.

The chain combines TRBV6-5 with TRBJ1-2; 9 bases are shared with TRBD1. Germline V gene data show CDR1 as MNHEY and CDR2 as SVGAGI. CDR3 length: 14 residues. J was trimmed by 4 bases and V by 11 bases; bases with no gene match: 11. The CDR3 protein is CAASGTGLVYGYTF. CDR3 sequence (DNA): TGTGCCGCCTCCGGGACAGGGCTTGTCTATGGCTACACCTTC.

The rearrangement links TRBV28 to TRBJ2-2; D possibly corresponds to TRBD2 (5 bases). There are 14 residues in the CDR3. V dropped 6 bases and J dropped 5 bases, with 13 bases sitting between them. Germline CDR1 is MDHEN and CDR2 is SYDVKM. For the CDR3, the DNA is TGTGCCAGCAGGCAAGGACCGGGGACCGGGGAGCTGTTTTTT. Protein product: CASRQGPGTGELFF.

The V and J genes are TRBV24-1 and TRBJ1-1; tentative D call: TRBD1 (6 bases). Trimming took 0 bases from V and 4 from J, leaving 8 bases between them. This CDR3 has 14 amino acids. From germline, CDR1 is KGHDR and CDR2 SFDVKD. The CDR3 sequence is CATSDLVGGTEAFF. The CDR3 region has the DNA TGTGCCACCAGTGATTTGGTAGGGGGCACTGAAGCTTTCTTT.

V usage is TRBV24-1 and J usage is TRBJ2-1; 14 positions match TRBD2. The CDR3 length is 21 residues. J gave up 0 bases and V 5 bases, and 14 bases lay outside the gene matches. The germline CDR1 and CDR2 sequences are KGHDR and SFDVKD. The CDR3 loop reads CATSATGTSGRIKSSYNEQFF. The CDR3 bases are TGTGCCACCAGTGCGACCGGGACTAGCGGGAGAATAAAGAGCTCCTACAATGAGCAGTTCTTC.

J is TRBJ2-3 and V is TRBV5-1; D is ambiguous. The CDR3 totals 14 residues. Germline CDR1 is SGHRS and CDR2 is YFSETQ. V lost 2 bases and J lost 4, with 11 bases in between. CDR3 sequence: CASSFRRSADTQYF. The DNA of the CDR3 is TGCGCCAGCAGCTTTAGACGCTCTGCAGATACGCAGTATTTT. Full variable domain (outside the CDR3, taken from reference TRBV5-1 and TRBJ2-3): KAGVTQTPRYLIKTRGQQVTLSCSPISGHRSVSWYQQTPGQGLQFLFEYFSETQRNKGNFPGRFSGRQFSNSRSEMNVSTLELGDSALYLCASSFRRSADTQYFGPGTRLTVL.

The V gene is TRBV19, the J gene TRBJ1-2, with D maybe TRBD1 (6 bases). Germline lookup yields CDR1 LNHDA and CDR2 SQIVND (reference sequence). Trimming took off 7 bases at V and 4 bases at J, with 19 bases between the two ends. This CDR3 is 15 amino acids long. CDR3 residues: CASTTTGHPLYGYTF. CDR3 bases: TGTGCCAGTACCACGACAGGCCACCCACTCTATGGCTACACCTTC.